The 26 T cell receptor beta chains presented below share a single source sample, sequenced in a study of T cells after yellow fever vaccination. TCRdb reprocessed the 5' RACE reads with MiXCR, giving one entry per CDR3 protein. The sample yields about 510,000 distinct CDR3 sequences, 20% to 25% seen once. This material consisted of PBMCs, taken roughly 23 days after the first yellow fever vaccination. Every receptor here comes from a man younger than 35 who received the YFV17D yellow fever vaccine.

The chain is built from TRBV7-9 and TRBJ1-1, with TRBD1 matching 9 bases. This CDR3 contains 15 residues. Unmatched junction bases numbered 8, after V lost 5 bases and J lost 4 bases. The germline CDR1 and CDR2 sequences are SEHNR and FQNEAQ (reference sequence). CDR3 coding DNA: TGTGCCAGCAGCCCCACCGGGACAGGGCCCACTGAAGCTTTCTTT. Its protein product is CASSPTGTGPTEAFF.

CDR3 in amino acids: CASSQEAMARGYGYTF. The CDR3 DNA reads TGTGCCAGCAGCCAAGAGGCCATGGCGAGGGGCTATGGCTACACCTTC. The chain combines TRBV4-2 with TRBJ1-2; D may be TRBD1 (5 bases). CDR1 is LGHNA and CDR2 is YNFKEQ in the germline V gene. The length of the CDR3 is 16 residues. V was shortened by 0 bases and J by 4 bases, with 15 bases between the two germline ends.

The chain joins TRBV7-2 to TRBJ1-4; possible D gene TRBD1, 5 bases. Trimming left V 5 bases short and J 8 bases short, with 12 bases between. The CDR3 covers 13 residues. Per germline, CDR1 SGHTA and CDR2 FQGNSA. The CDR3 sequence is CASSRGRREKLFF. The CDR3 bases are TGTGCCAGCAGCAGGGGACGACGGGAAAAACTGTTTTTT. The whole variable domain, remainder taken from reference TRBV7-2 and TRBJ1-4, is GAGVSQSPSNKVTEKGKDVELRCDPISGHTALYWYRQSLGQGLEFLIYFQGNSAPDKSGLPSDRFSAERTGGSVSTLTIQRTQQEDSAVYLCASSRGRREKLFFGSGTQLSVL.

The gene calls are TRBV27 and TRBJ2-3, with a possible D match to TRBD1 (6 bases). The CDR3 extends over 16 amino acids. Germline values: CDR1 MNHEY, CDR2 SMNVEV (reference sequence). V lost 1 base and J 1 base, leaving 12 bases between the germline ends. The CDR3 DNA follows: TGTGCCAGCAGTTTATTATCACACAGGGGCACAGATACGCAGTATTTT. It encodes CASSLLSHRGTDTQYF.

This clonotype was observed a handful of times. The CDR3 region is CSARDWSGSSTDTQYF. For the CDR3, the DNA is TGCAGTGCTAGAGATTGGAGCGGATCTAGCACAGATACGCAGTATTTT. This chain links TRBV20-1 with TRBJ2-3; perhaps TRBD2 as D (5 bases). This CDR3 has 16 amino acids. V was trimmed by 0 bases and J by 0 bases, leaving 13 bases between them. Germline CDR1 DFQATT, CDR2 SNEGSKA (reference sequence).

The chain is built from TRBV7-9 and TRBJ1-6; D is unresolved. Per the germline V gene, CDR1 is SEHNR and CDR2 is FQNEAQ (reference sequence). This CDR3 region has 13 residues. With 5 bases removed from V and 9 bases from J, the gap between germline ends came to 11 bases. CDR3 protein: CASSPLGPSPLHF. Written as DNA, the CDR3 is TGTGCCAGCAGCCCCTTAGGACCTTCACCCCTCCACTTT.

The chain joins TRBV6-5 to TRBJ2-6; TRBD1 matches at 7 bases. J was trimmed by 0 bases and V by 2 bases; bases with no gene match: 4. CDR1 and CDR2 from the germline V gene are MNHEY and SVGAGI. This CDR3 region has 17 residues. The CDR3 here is CASSYLGTDSGANVLTF. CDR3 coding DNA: TGTGCCAGCAGTTACCTAGGGACAGACTCTGGGGCCAACGTCCTGACTTTC.

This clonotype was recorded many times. In DNA, the CDR3 is TGTGCCAGCAGCCAAAATAGCGGGCCCCAAGAGACCCAGTACTTC. This codes for CASSQNSGPQETQYF. This rearrangement joins TRBV3-1 to TRBJ2-5; 7 bases match TRBD2. This CDR3 contains 15 residues. V shed 2 bases, J shed 1 base, and the junction held 4 bases outside the gene matches. The V gene's germline CDR1 is LGHDT and CDR2 YNNKEL (reference sequence).

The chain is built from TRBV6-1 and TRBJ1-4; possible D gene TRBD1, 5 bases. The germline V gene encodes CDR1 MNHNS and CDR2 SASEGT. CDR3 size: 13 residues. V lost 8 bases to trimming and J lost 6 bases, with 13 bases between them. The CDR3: CASLRDRHEKLFF. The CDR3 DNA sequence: TGTGCCAGCCTCCGGGACCGACATGAAAAACTGTTTTTT.

In nucleotides, the CDR3 is TGTGCCACCCATGGACAGGGGGCAGGGGGCTACACCTTC. Translated: CATHGQGAGGYTF. This chain joins TRBV28 and TRBJ1-2; TRBD1 agrees at 11 bases. The CDR3 contains 13 residues. After removal of 10 bases from V and 8 bases from J, the junction contained 9 bases not matched to a gene. CDR1 and CDR2 from the germline V gene are MDHEN and SYDVKM.

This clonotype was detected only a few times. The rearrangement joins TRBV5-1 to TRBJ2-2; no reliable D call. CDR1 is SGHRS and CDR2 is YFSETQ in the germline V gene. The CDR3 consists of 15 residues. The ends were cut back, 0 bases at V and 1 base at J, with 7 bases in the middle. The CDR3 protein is CASSLVQQNTGELFF. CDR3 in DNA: TGCGCCAGCAGCTTGGTACAGCAGAACACCGGGGAGCTGTTTTTT. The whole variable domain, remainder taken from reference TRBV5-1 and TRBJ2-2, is KAGVTQTPRYLIKTRGQQVTLSCSPISGHRSVSWYQQTPGQGLQFLFEYFSETQRNKGNFPGRFSGRQFSNSRSEMNVSTLELGDSALYLCASSLVQQNTGELFFGEGSRLTVL.

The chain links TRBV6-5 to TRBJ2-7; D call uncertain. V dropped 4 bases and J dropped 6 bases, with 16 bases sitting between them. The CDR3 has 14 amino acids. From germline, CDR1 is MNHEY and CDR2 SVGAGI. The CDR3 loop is CASSSRIRPLEQYF. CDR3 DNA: TGTGCCAGCAGTTCTCGGATCAGACCCCTCGAGCAGTACTTC.

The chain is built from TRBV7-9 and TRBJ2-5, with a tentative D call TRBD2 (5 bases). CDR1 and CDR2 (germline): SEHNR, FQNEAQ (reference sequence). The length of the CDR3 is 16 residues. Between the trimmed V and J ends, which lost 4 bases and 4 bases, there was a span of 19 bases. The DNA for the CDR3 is TGTGCCAGCAGCTCTCTTTTCGGGCGGGTGAGAGAGACCCAGTACTTC. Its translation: CASSSLFGRVRETQYF.

CDR3 in DNA: TGTGCCAGCAGCTTATACTCCAGGGGGGGGAACACTGAAGCTTTCTTT. This translates into CASSLYSRGGNTEAFF. The chain carries TRBV11-3 and TRBJ1-1; 7 bases agree with TRBD1. The CDR3 contains 16 residues. From germline, CDR1 is SGHNT and CDR2 YENEEA. V gave up 2 bases and J gave up 1 base; unmatched junction bases: 7. Full variable domain (rest looked up from reference TRBV11-3 and TRBJ1-1): EAGVVQSPRYKIIEKKQPVAFWCNPISGHNTLYWYLQNLGQGPELLIRYENEEAVDDSQLPKDRFSAERLKGVDSTLKIQPAELGDSAVYLCASSLYSRGGNTEAFFGQGTRLTVV.

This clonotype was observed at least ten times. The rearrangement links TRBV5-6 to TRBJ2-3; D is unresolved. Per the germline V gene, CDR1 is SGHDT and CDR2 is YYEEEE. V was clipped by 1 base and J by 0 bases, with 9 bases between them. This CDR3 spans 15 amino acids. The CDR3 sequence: CASSLPSASTDTQYF. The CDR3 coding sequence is TGTGCCAGCAGCTTGCCGTCAGCTAGCACAGATACGCAGTATTTT.

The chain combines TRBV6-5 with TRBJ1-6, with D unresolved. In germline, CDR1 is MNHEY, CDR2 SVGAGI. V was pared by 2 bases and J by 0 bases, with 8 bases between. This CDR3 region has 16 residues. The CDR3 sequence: CASSYGQSSYNSPLHF. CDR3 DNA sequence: TGTGCCAGCAGTTACGGGCAGAGCTCCTATAATTCACCCCTCCACTTT.

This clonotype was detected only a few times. CDR3 region: CASSVVSAGGGVGELFF. In nucleotides, the CDR3 is TGTGCCAGCAGCGTAGTCTCCGCGGGGGGCGGAGTTGGGGAGCTGTTTTTT. The V call is TRBV9, the J call TRBJ2-2, with 8 nucleotides matching TRBD2. The length of the CDR3 is 17 residues. Per germline, CDR1 SGDLS and CDR2 YYNGEE. The junction had 12 bases not matched to a gene; V was cut back by 0 bases and J by 8 bases.

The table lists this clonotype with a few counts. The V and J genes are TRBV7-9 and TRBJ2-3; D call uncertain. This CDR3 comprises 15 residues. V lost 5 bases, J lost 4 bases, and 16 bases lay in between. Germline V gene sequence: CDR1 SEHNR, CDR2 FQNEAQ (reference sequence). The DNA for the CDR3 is TGTGCCAGCAGCACCCCTCTGAAAATGGCAGATACGCAGTATTTT. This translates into CASSTPLKMADTQYF.

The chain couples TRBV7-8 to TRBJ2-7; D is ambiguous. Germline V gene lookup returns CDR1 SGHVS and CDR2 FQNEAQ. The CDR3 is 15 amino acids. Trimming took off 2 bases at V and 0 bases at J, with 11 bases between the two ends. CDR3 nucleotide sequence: TGTGCCAGCAGCTTAATAGCCACCTTCTCCTACGAGCAGTACTTC. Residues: CASSLIATFSYEQYF.

As DNA, the CDR3 is TGTGCCTGGAATGTGGGTGGAAACACCATATATTTT. Amino acid sequence: CAWNVGGNTIYF. The chain recombines TRBV30 with TRBJ1-3; D ambiguous. The V gene lost 4 bases and the J gene lost 3 bases, with 7 bases spanning the gap. The germline gives CDR1 GTSNPN, CDR2 SVGIG (reference sequence). CDR3 size: 12 residues.

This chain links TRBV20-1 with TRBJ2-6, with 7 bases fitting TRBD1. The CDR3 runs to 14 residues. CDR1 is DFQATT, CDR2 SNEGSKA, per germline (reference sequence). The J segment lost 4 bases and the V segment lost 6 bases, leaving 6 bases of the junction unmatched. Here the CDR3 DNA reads TGCAGTGCGAAGACAGGGACAGGGGCCAACGTCCTGACTTTC. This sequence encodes CSAKTGTGANVLTF.

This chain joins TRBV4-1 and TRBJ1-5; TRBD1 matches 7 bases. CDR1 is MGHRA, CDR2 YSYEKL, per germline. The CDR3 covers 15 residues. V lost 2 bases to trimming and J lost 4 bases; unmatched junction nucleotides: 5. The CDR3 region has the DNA TGCGCCAGCAGCCAACGGGACAGAGAAAATCAGCCCCAGCATTTT. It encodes CASSQRDRENQPQHF.

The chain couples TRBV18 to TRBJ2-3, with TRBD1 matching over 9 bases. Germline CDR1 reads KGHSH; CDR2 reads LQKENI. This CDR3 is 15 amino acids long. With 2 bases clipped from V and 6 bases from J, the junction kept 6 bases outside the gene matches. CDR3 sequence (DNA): TGTGCCAGCTCACCATCACAGGGGGCATCGGATACGCAGTATTTT. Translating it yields CASSPSQGASDTQYF.

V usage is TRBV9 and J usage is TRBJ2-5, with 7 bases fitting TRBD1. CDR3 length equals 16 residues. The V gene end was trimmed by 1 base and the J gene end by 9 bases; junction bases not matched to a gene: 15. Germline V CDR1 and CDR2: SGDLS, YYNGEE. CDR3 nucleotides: TGTGCCAGCAGCGTAAAGGGGGCACAGACGCCCCAGGCCCAGTACTTC. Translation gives CASSVKGAQTPQAQYF.

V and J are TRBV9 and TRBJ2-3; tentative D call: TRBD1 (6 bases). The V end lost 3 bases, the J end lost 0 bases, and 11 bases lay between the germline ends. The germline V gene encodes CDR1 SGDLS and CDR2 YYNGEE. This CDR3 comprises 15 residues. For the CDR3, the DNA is TGTGCCAGCAGCGGGGGACACACTAGCACAGATACGCAGTATTTT. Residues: CASSGGHTSTDTQYF.

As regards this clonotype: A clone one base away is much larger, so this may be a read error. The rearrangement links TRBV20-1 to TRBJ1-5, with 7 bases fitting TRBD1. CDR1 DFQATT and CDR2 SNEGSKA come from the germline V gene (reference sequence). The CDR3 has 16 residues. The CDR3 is CSADTNTGASNQPKHF. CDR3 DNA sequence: TGCAGTGCTGATACAAATACAGGGGCTAGCAATCAGCCCAAGCATTTT.